The present TCR beta chain was sequenced within a study of memory CD4+ T cells and cytomegalovirus serostatus (dated by TCRdb to the late 2010s). Background for the entire study: The cohort included roughly 35 healthy adults from Belgium, of whom 9 were CMV seropositive and 24 were CMV seronegative. The study sequenced CD4+ memory TCRbeta repertoires of a Belgian cohort with known cytomegalovirus serostatus to replicate a published TCR-based CMV serostatus classifier.

A FACSAria II was used to sort memory CD4+ T cells, defined as single viable CD3+CD4+CD8-CD45RO+ cells. CMV serostatus was determined with a Roche Elecsys assay detecting serum IgG against CMV pp150, pp28, p38 and p52. After the samples were thawed, total CD4+ T cells were enriched through positive selection using CD4 magnetic microbeads. The samples came from a different study that was designed specifically to examine the CD4+ T cell memory repertoire. Following standard operating procedures, peripheral blood mononuclear cells were isolated and cryopreserved, while serum was kept at -80 degrees C. CD3-PerCP (BW264/56), CD4-APC (RPA-T4), CD45RO-PE (UCHT1) and CD8-Pacific Orange (3B5) antibodies were used for staining, and non-viable cells were excluded with Sytox blue. The Quick-DNA Microprep Kit was used to extract genomic DNA from the sorted cells. Amplification of TCRbeta DNA was done with the immunoSEQ hsTCRbeta kit, following the protocol from the manufacturer. TCRbeta libraries were sequenced on an Illumina MiSeq instrument. The paper's processing steps were these. Once out-of-frame sequences had been removed, approximately 2,000,000 distinct TCRbeta sequences were left, which works out to an average of approximately 63,000 per individual. Each individual was scored according to the count of around 160 previously reported CMV-associated TCRbeta sequences and the total productive distinct TCRbeta count. A beta-binomial model was reimplemented in Python, and scikit-learn random forests with default parameters were trained on data from the US cohort. Classifier performance on the Belgian cohort was summarized as median AUC with percentile confidence intervals calculated over 10,000 bootstrap iterations. TCRdb mirrors the immuneACCESS table, restricted to in-frame sequences. Some clones are absent from its copies; in checked studies, under half trace to an unresolved V gene, and the reason for the others is unknown. That table furnishes V, J and clone size, whereas the DNA furnished D and trimming. This sample has about 25,000 clones in its table, and roughly 75% of those were observed once. The ten largest make up about 1% of the sample.

Overall study outcomes, separate from this receptor: A median bootstrapped AUC of almost 0.96 with a 95% CI of 0.76-1.00 was achieved on the Belgian cohort by the original-framework classifier. For predicting CMV serostatus, the median bootstrapped AUC was approximately 0.95 using the original framework and over 0.9 using a US-trained random forest. Of roughly 170 previously reported CMV-associated TCRbeta sequences, around 70 appeared in the CD4+ memory repertoires, each in one to five individuals. The results were interpreted as suggesting that the CMV-associated TCR signature is largely present in the CD4+ memory repertoire. Only CD4+CD45RO+ memory cells were sequenced, in contrast to the original study, in which naive and memory CD4+ and CD8+ populations were covered.

Reading the germline V gene gives CDR1 SNHLY and CDR2 FYNNEI. From the cysteine up to the phenylalanine, the CDR3 has a length of 12 residues. The entry retains the CDR3 DNA only, 36 bases that are in frame from base 1. Relative to germline, V is 5 bases shorter and J is 3 bases shorter, with 8 bases between their ends. This clone was seen a handful of times. It has no known antigen specificity. It has no much larger one-base neighbor in the sample; base qualities were not kept. This clonotype originated in an adult in good health and CMV-seronegative. Sequencing was carried out using memory CD4+ T cells from blood. Recombination linked TRBV2 to TRBJ2-7; the D gene assignment is ambiguous. The sequenced DNA is TGTGCCAGCAGTATGGACGGCTACGAGCAGTACTTC. It codes for CASSMDGYEQYF.